This TCR beta chain was identified in a study of T-cell reconstitution after alpha-beta-depleted transplantation in children. Construction of the TCRbeta library involved unique molecular identifiers. TCRdb re-called the PCR reads through MiXCR, storing one row per CDR3 protein. The table shows about 190,000 distinct CDR3 sequences, with over 8.5% occurring only once. Findings and limits, study-wide: Several hundred expanded graft clones reportedly supplied alpha-beta T cells about two months after transplant. When one year had passed after transplant, most T-cell counts and diversity came from newly produced T cells.

This clonotype was seen many times. Its antigen is not identified. The V segment lost 4 bases and the J segment 3 bases; nucleotides outside the gene matches: 8. The CDR3 contains 15 residues. Germline V lookup: CDR1 LGHDT, CDR2 YNNKEL (reference sequence). The TCR originated in a boy aged 2 to 10 with acute myeloid leukemia, due to receive a stem cell transplant. Sequencing was performed on PBMCs, taken before TCRalphabeta/CD19-depleted stem cell transplant. The chain combines TRBV3-1 with TRBJ1-2, with TRBD1 identical over 7 bases. Written as DNA, the CDR3 is TGTGCCAGCAGCCTCAGGAGGGGGCGCTACTATGGCTACACCTTC. It specifies CASSLRRGRYYGYTF.